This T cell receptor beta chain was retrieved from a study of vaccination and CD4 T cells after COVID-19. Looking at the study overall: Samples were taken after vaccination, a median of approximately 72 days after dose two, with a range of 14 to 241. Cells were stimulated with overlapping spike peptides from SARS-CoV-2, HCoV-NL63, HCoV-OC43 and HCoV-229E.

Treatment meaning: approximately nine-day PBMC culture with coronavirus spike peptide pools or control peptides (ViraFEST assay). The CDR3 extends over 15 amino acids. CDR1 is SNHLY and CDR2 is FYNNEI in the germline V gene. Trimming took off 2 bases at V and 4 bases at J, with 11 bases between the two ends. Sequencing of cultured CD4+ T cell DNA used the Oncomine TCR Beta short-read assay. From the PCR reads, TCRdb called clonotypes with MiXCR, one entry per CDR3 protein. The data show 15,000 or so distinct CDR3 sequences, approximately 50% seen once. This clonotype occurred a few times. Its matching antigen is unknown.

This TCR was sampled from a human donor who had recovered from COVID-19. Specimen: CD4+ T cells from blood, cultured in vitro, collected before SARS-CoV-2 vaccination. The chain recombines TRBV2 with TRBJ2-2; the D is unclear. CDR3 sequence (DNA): TGTGCCAGCAGTGAAATTGGATTGGGCACCGGGGAGCTGTTTTTT. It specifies CASSEIGLGTGELFF.